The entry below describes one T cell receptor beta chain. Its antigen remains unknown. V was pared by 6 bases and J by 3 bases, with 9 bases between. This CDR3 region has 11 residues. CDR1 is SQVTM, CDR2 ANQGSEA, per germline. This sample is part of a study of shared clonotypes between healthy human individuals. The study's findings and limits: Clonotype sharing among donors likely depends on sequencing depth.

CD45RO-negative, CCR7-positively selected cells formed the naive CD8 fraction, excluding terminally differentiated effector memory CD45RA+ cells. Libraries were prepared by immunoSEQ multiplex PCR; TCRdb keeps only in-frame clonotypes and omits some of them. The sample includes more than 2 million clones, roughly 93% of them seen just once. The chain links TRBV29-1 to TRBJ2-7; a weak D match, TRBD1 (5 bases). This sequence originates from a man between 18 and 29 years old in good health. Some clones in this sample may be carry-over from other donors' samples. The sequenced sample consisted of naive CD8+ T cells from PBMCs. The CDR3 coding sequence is TGCAGCGTGTTGGACAACTACGAGCAGTACTTC. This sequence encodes CSVLDNYEQYF.